This T cell receptor (beta chain) was obtained from a study of CD8 T cells in Susac syndrome. The V gene's germline CDR1 is SGHNT and CDR2 YYREEE (reference sequence). V lost 4 bases, J lost 3 bases, and 4 bases stayed unmatched. The CDR3 has 13 amino acids. Reverse transcription of roughly 0.5 to 1 ug RNA was performed with random hexamers. MiXCR, run by TCRdb on the immunoSEQ multiplex PCR reads, gives a single entry per CDR3 protein. This sample has 170,000 or so distinct CDR3 sequences; roughly 96% occur once, and the top ten carry about 0.15%. This clonotype was detected a few times. Sequencing used CD8+ T cells from PBMCs. The sequence was obtained from a human donor with multiple sclerosis. The chain employs TRBV5-4 and TRBJ2-7, with 7 bases fitting TRBD1. This CDR3 is CASSQDRSYEQYF. The CDR3 DNA is TGTGCCAGCAGCCAGGACAGGAGCTACGAGCAGTACTTC.